This T cell receptor beta chain was sequenced in a study of blood T cell repertoires in COVID-19. Study details: The analysed material was cDNA or gDNA that came from T cells, B-cell-depleted T cells, or PBMCs.

This CDR3 spans 13 amino acids. V lost 1 base to trimming and J lost 11 bases, with 12 bases between them. Germline-derived CDR1 and CDR2 are MNHEY and SMNVEV (reference sequence). Per the original methods: The authors estimated nucleated cell counts from reference gene primer amplification. Method: immunoSEQ multiplex PCR; TCRdb's copy keeps in-frame clones and lacks some. V, J and clone size are those of that table, while D and trimming were read from the DNA. In the table there are about 75,000 clones, roughly 90% of which are singletons. The chain has TRBV27 and TRBJ1-5, with D uncertain. Specimen: peripheral blood. This clonotype originated in a woman in her forties or fifties with acute or convalescent COVID-19. CDR3 DNA: TGTGCCAGCAGTTTATTTTACCCGTCAGCCCAGCATTTT. Protein sequence: CASSLFYPSAQHF.